The 24 T cell receptor beta chains listed next were all sequenced from one sample in a study of control samples from healthy donors and cancer patients. Some clones are missing from TCRdb's copy, which holds only in-frame ones; the method was immunoSEQ multiplex PCR. Among around 55,000 clones listed, roughly 87% were seen once. The sequencing input was PBMCs. The receptors were sampled from a middle-aged man with colorectal cancer.

The rearrangement uses TRBV4-1 and TRBJ1-5; D unresolved. The CDR3 is made up of 16 amino acids. The V and J ends lost 3 bases and 0 bases respectively, with 12 bases between them. Germline CDR1 reads MGHRA; CDR2 reads YSYEKL. In nucleotides, the CDR3 is TGCGCCAGCAGCCAGGGAGTCGGCGGTAGCAATCAGCCCCAGCATTTT. This encodes CASSQGVGGSNQPQHF.

A note on this clone: Sequence at one end of the junction differs from germline and may be a read error. CDR3 protein: CASSDSGASDEQYF. In DNA form, the CDR3 reads TGTGCCAGCAGTGACTCGGGGGCTAGCGACGAGCAGTACTTC. The chain recombines TRBV6-5 with TRBJ2-7, with D perhaps assigned TRBD1 or TRBD2 (6 bases each). CDR3 length equals 14 residues. CDR1 and CDR2 (germline): MNHEY, SVGAGI.

The rearrangement joins TRBV5-1 to TRBJ2-3, with D perhaps TRBD1 (5 bases). The ends were cut back, 2 bases at V and 2 bases at J, with 18 bases in the middle. The CDR3 runs 17 residues. The V gene's germline CDR1 is SGHRS and CDR2 YFSETQ. The CDR3 here is CASSFSRTPKNTDTQYF. The CDR3 DNA follows: TGCGCCAGCAGCTTTTCGCGGACACCGAAGAACACAGATACGCAGTATTTT.

For this clone: An end of the junction differs from the germline gene, which may be a read error. Other DNA sequences in the same sample also yield this CDR3. The chain recombines TRBV2 with TRBJ2-7; 9 bases map to TRBD2. This CDR3 has 15 residues. Germline assignment: CDR1 SNHLY and CDR2 FYNNEI. CDR3 DNA: TGTGCCAGCAGGGCTACTAGCGGGTTCTCCTACGAACAGTACTTC. The encoded protein is CASRATSGFSYEQYF.

The chain couples TRBV27 to TRBJ1-1; D unclear. Between the trimmed V and J ends, which lost 2 bases and 0 bases, there was a span of 10 bases. The V gene's germline CDR1 is MNHEY and CDR2 SMNVEV (reference sequence). This CDR3 has 15 amino acids. The CDR3 loop is CASSLTWRLNTEAFF. The DNA for the CDR3 is TGTGCCAGCAGTTTAACGTGGAGACTGAACACTGAAGCTTTCTTT.

The chain is built from TRBV11-2 and TRBJ2-3; no clear D. Germline CDR1 reads SGHAT; CDR2 reads FQNNGV. V gave up 8 bases and J gave up 5 bases, with 5 bases separating them. The CDR3 sequence is 10 residues long. The CDR3 DNA is TGTGCCAGCGCGAGAGATACGCAGTATTTT. Translated: CASARDTQYF.

The rearrangement links TRBV4-1 to TRBJ2-7; TRBD1 aligns across 8 bases. The CDR3 is made up of 15 amino acids. Germline assignment: CDR1 MGHRA and CDR2 YSYEKL. V shed 4 bases, J shed 5 bases, and the junction held 10 bases outside the gene matches. The CDR3 region has the DNA TGCGCCAGCAGCCCTCCGGACAGGGAAGGCCACGAGCAGTACTTC. It codes for CASSPPDREGHEQYF.

The rearrangement links TRBV11-3 to TRBJ2-1; TRBD2 is a possible D gene (6 bases). The CDR3 sequence is 14 residues long. The V end lost 4 bases, the J end lost 6 bases, and 13 bases lay between the germline ends. Germline-derived CDR1 and CDR2 are SGHNT and YENEEA. The CDR3 loop reads CASSWDWGSNEQFF. The CDR3 nucleotides are TGTGCCAGCAGCTGGGACTGGGGGTCCAATGAGCAGTTCTTC.

This clone was observed a single time. The rearrangement joins TRBV25-1 to TRBJ2-3; 8 bases are a match to TRBD2. The germline CDR1 and CDR2 sequences are MGHDK and SYGVNS. The V segment lost 3 bases and the J segment 11 bases; nucleotides outside the gene matches: 10. The CDR3 runs to 14 residues. The CDR3 is CASSDRDSRGGQYF. In DNA, the CDR3 is TGTGCCAGCAGTGACCGGGACTCCCGGGGGGGGCAGTATTTT.

The J gene is TRBJ1-2, the V gene TRBV19; maybe TRBD1 (5 bases). This CDR3 contains 13 residues. Trimming shortened V by 3 bases and J by 3 bases, and 8 bases separated the two germline ends. Per the germline V gene, CDR1 is LNHDA and CDR2 is SQIVND (reference sequence). Written as DNA, the CDR3 is TGTGCCAGTAGTATCGGGGACTACTATGGCTACACCTTC. It yields the protein CASSIGDYYGYTF.

The rearrangement links TRBV5-6 to TRBJ2-4; TRBD1 agrees at 8 bases. This CDR3 comprises 12 residues. The V segment lost 7 bases and the J segment 6 bases; nucleotides outside the gene matches: 3. Per germline, CDR1 SGHDT and CDR2 YYEEEE. CDR3 nucleotides: TGTGCCAGCGGCGGACAGGGAAACATTCAGTACTTC. Translating it yields CASGGQGNIQYF.

The chain recombines TRBV28 with TRBJ2-1; D not resolved. Per the germline V gene, CDR1 is MDHEN and CDR2 is SYDVKM. This CDR3 is 12 amino acids long. V dropped 6 bases and J dropped 3 bases, with 6 bases sitting between them. CDR3 protein: CASSLFYNEQFF. The CDR3 region has the DNA TGTGCCAGCAGCCTATTCTACAATGAGCAGTTCTTC. The variable domain in full, with the rest retrieved from reference TRBV28 and TRBJ2-1, is DVKVTQSSRYLVKRTGEKVFLECVQDMDHENMFWYRQDPGLGLRLIYFSYDVKMKEKGDIPEGYSVSREKKERFSLILESASTNQTSMYLCASSLFYNEQFFGPGTRLTVL.

V usage is TRBV7-9 and J usage is TRBJ2-7; 11 bases are a match to TRBD2. Germline V gene sequence: CDR1 SEHNR, CDR2 FQNEAQ (reference sequence). V trimming: 5 bases; J trimming: 6 bases; junction bases outside the gene matches: 9. The CDR3 runs to 15 residues. CDR3 bases: TGTGCCAGCAGCCCTCTAGCGGGAGGACCCTCCGAGCAGTACTTC. It specifies CASSPLAGGPSEQYF.

This CDR3 reads CSVRREGAFF. The CDR3 DNA reads as TGCAGCGTTCGTCGTGAAGGGGCTTTCTTT. This sequence joins TRBV29-1 and TRBJ1-1; no reliable D call. Trimming left V 5 bases short and J 11 bases short, with 12 bases between. CDR1 is SQVTM, CDR2 ANQGSEA, per germline. The CDR3 runs 10 residues.

The rearrangement uses TRBV5-1 and TRBJ2-3; possibly TRBD2 for D (5 bases). V dropped 1 base and J dropped 6 bases, with 9 bases sitting between them. The CDR3 sequence is 13 residues long. In germline, CDR1 is SGHRS, CDR2 YFSETQ. In DNA form, the CDR3 reads TGCGCCAGCAGCTTGACCGGGGTGGATACGCAGTATTTT. Amino acid sequence: CASSLTGVDTQYF. Full variable domain (missing parts from reference TRBV5-1 and TRBJ2-3): KAGVTQTPRYLIKTRGQQVTLSCSPISGHRSVSWYQQTPGQGLQFLFEYFSETQRNKGNFPGRFSGRQFSNSRSEMNVSTLELGDSALYLCASSLTGVDTQYFGPGTRLTVL.

The chain links TRBV5-4 to TRBJ2-5; maybe TRBD2 (7 bases). Germline-derived CDR1 and CDR2 are SGHNT and YYREEE (reference sequence). The V end was cut by 4 bases, the J end by 1 base, with 14 bases between. The CDR3 runs 15 residues. The CDR3 is CASSPVGGPQETQYF. Written as DNA, the CDR3 is TGTGCCAGCAGCCCGGTCGGGGGGCCCCAAGAGACCCAGTACTTC.

The CDR3 protein is CASSRLAQLPGAKNIQYF. The CDR3 DNA follows: TGTGCCAGCAGCCGACTAGCGCAACTACCGGGAGCCAAAAACATTCAGTACTTC. The rearrangement joins TRBV21-1 to TRBJ2-4; TRBD2, the table's D call, lacks a check against the DNA. TRBV21-1 is noted as a pseudogene. CDR3 length equals 18 residues.

This clone has more than one count but fewer than ten. The rearrangement joins TRBV20-1 to TRBJ1-2, with D perhaps TRBD1 (5 bases). The CDR3 contains 11 residues. Per germline, CDR1 DFQATT and CDR2 SNEGSKA (reference sequence). V lost 6 bases and J lost 7, with 12 bases in between. CDR3 coding DNA: TGCAGTGCCCTGTCCGGGGCTGGCTACACCTTC. Its protein product is CSALSGAGYTF.

The V call is TRBV5-1, the J call TRBJ2-1, with 7 nucleotides matching TRBD1. The trim removed 5 bases at V and 10 bases at J, leaving 12 bases unmatched. This CDR3 is 14 amino acids long. Germline-derived CDR1 and CDR2 are SGHRS and YFSETQ. The CDR3 here is CASRDPRGFEEQFF. The CDR3 coding sequence is TGCGCCAGCAGGGACCCCAGGGGGTTCGAGGAGCAGTTCTTC.

The chain is built from TRBV5-1 and TRBJ1-1; D not certain. Germline V gene data show CDR1 as SGHRS and CDR2 as YFSETQ. CDR3 size: 14 residues. The ends were cut back, 1 base at V and 1 base at J, with 8 bases in the middle. Written as DNA, the CDR3 is TGCGCCAGCAGCTTGACTTTCTCGAACACTGAAGCTTTCTTT. This translates into CASSLTFSNTEAFF.

The chain has TRBV2 and TRBJ1-3; 7 bases line up with TRBD1. This CDR3 region has 16 residues. V lost 6 bases to trimming and J lost 0 bases; unmatched junction nucleotides: 8. Germline CDR1 reads SNHLY; CDR2 reads FYNNEI. The CDR3 region has the DNA TGTGCCAGCAGATCCGGACAGGCCATCTCTGGAAACACCATATATTTT. Its translation: CASRSGQAISGNTIYF.

This chain uses TRBV28 with TRBJ2-7; D call uncertain. The CDR3 is 13 residues long. Trimming took off 5 bases at V and 0 bases at J, with 8 bases between the two ends. In germline, CDR1 is MDHEN, CDR2 SYDVKM. CDR3 sequence: CASSRPSSYEQYF. CDR3 nucleotide sequence: TGTGCCAGCAGTCGCCCGTCCTCCTACGAGCAGTACTTC.

The chain recombines TRBV19 with TRBJ2-2, with TRBD2 as a possible D gene (5 bases). Germline V lookup: CDR1 LNHDA, CDR2 SQIVND (reference sequence). Trimming cost V 5 bases and J 8 bases, with 15 bases left between them. The CDR3 contains 14 residues. CDR3 DNA sequence: TGTGCCAGTAGTCTTATCGGGATGGCGGGGGAGCTGTTTTTT. This encodes CASSLIGMAGELFF. The whole variable domain, remainder taken from reference TRBV19 and TRBJ2-2, is DGGITQSPKYLFRKEGQNVTLSCEQNLNHDAMYWYRQDPGQGLRLIYYSQIVNDFQKGDIAEGYSVSREKKESFPLTVTSAQKNPTAFYLCASSLIGMAGELFFGEGSRLTVL.

The chain uses TRBV30 and TRBJ1-2; tentative D call: TRBD1 (5 bases). Germline V gives CDR1 GTSNPN, CDR2 SVGIG (reference sequence). The CDR3 sequence is 13 residues long. Between the trimmed V and J ends, which lost 4 bases and 2 bases, there was a span of 11 bases. CDR3 protein: CAWTHRFNYGYTF. The CDR3 bases are TGTGCCTGGACTCACAGGTTCAACTATGGCTACACCTTC.